This record concerns one TCR beta chain sequence. The antigen is not known. An end of the junction does not agree with germline; a read error may underlie this. Three rounds of nested PCR, following a modified ARM-PCR protocol, produced the TCRbeta library. From the multiplex PCR reads, TCRdb called clonotypes with MiXCR, one entry per CDR3 protein. In the table there are about 110,000 distinct CDR3 sequences, around 57% of which are singletons. No cell sorting was done before RNA was extracted from the tissue. The normal lung tissue was taken more than 3 cm from the tumor edge. Donors were chemotherapy-naive, newly diagnosed lung cancer surgical patients in China, August–late 2014. This record comes from a study of tumor and adjacent non-tumor tissue in lung cancer. Study details: Some 4.1 million productive TCRbeta reads were obtained per sample on average.

Study-wide results and limits: Top 100 clones took a larger repertoire share in normal lung.

This CDR3 spans 17 amino acids. The sequence came from a man in his 60s with non-small cell lung cancer. The source material was distant non-tumor lung tissue. V and J are TRBV12-3 or TRBV12-4 and TRBJ2-3, with TRBD2 identical over 9 bases. This CDR3 is CASGLKLAGASTDTQYF. The CDR3 nucleotides are TGTGCCAGCGGTTTAAAGTTAGCGGGGGCCAGCACAGATACGCAGTATTTT.